One and the same sample provided the 21 T cell receptor beta chains below, sequenced in a study of EBV T-cell therapy then PD-1 blockade in nasopharyngeal carcinoma. The treatment is: AdE1-LMPpoly-expanded autologous EBV-specific T-cell therapy followed by anti-PD-1 nivolumab. Their recognized antigens are unknown. Measured with immunoSEQ multiplex PCR; TCRdb has only the in-frame clones, and not every one. This table has more than 11,000 clones, 80% to 85% appearing once. Specimen: CD8+ T cells from blood, collected at day 105 from a patient whose treatment included autologous EBV-specific T cells and nivolumab. The receptors shown here come from a man aged 40-49 years with nasopharyngeal carcinoma.

This clone has only a few counts. In nucleotides, the CDR3 is TGTGCCAGCAGTGAAGCGCTTGGGACAGGCTCCTACGAGCAGTACTTC. Its protein is CASSEALGTGSYEQYF. The gene calls are TRBV6-1 and TRBJ2-7; 8 bases are a match to TRBD1. Looked up from germline, CDR1 is MNHNS and CDR2 is SASEGT. With 0 bases clipped from V and 0 bases from J, the junction kept 4 bases outside the gene matches. The CDR3 runs to 16 residues.

This clone showed up just a few times. J is TRBJ2-1 and V is TRBV27, with 10 bases aligning to TRBD1. V was pared by 5 bases and J by 2 bases, with 3 bases of the junction left unmatched. This CDR3 has 15 residues. Germline values: CDR1 MNHEY, CDR2 SMNVEV (reference sequence). CDR3 residues: CASSHGQGAYNEQFF. In DNA, the CDR3 is TGTGCCAGCAGTCACGGACAGGGGGCCTACAATGAGCAGTTCTTC.

The chain links TRBV7-3 to TRBJ2-7; TRBD1 aligns across 7 bases. J lost 3 bases, V lost 6 bases, and 2 bases had no gene match. In germline, CDR1 is SGHTA, CDR2 FQGTGA. The CDR3 contains 12 residues. The CDR3 reads CASRGDSYEQYF. The CDR3 DNA reads TGTGCCAGCAGGGGGGACAGCTACGAGCAGTACTTC.

This clone has only one observation. The chain employs TRBV7-8 and TRBJ2-1; 9 positions agree with TRBD1. Germline lookup yields CDR1 SGHVS and CDR2 FQNEAQ. Losses at the gene ends were 0 bases for V and 4 bases for J; bases not matched to a gene: 7. The CDR3 length is 17 residues. In DNA form, the CDR3 reads TGTGCCAGCAGCTTAGCGCCCGGGACAGGGTTATACAATGAGCAGTTCTTC. Translated, it gives CASSLAPGTGLYNEQFF.

The chain links TRBV3-1 (or the pseudogene TRBV3-2) to TRBJ1-1, with TRBD1 matching 7 bases. The CDR3 is 12 residues long. Germline loops: CDR1 LGHDT, CDR2 YNNKEL (reference sequence). V lost 11 bases and J lost 3; bases outside the gene matches: 6. As DNA, the CDR3 is TGTGCCTTGAGGGGGCGCGACACTGAAGCTTTCTTT. It yields the protein CALRGRDTEAFF.

The DNA of the CDR3 is TGTGCCAGCAGTTTATTTGGGACAGGGGGCTTGAACACTGAAGCTTTCTTT. As protein: CASSLFGTGGLNTEAFF. The chain joins TRBV28 to TRBJ1-1; TRBD1 agrees at 12 bases. CDR3 size: 17 residues. V was pared by 1 base and J by 0 bases, with 3 bases of the junction left unmatched. Germline loops: CDR1 MDHEN, CDR2 SYDVKM.

The chain combines TRBV4-1 with TRBJ2-1; 8 bases are a match to TRBD1. The germline gives CDR1 MGHRA, CDR2 YSYEKL. The CDR3 has 12 amino acids. V was clipped by 0 bases and J by 12 bases; unmatched bases: 1. Here the CDR3 DNA reads TGCGCCAGCAGCCAAGACGGACAGGGGCAGTTCTTC. Translated, it gives CASSQDGQGQFF.

In its sample, this clone was seen once. The gene calls are TRBV5-5 and TRBJ1-5; D is unclear. With 0 bases removed from V and 7 bases from J, the gap between germline ends came to 14 bases. Germline V gene data show CDR1 as SGHKS and CDR2 as YYEKEE (reference sequence). The CDR3 is 15 residues long. The CDR3 loop reads CASSLVGGSWQPQHF. The CDR3, as DNA: TGTGCCAGCAGCTTGGTCGGCGGTAGCTGGCAGCCCCAGCATTTT. The full variable domain, completed using reference TRBV5-5 and TRBJ1-5, is DAGVTQSPTHLIKTRGQQVTLRCSPISGHKSVSWYQQVLGQGPQFIFQYYEKEERGRGNFPDRFSARQFPNYSSELNVNALLLGDSALYLCASSLVGGSWQPQHFGDGTRLSIL.

The gene calls are TRBV5-3 and TRBJ1-3; D call uncertain. TRBV5-3 is reported as an ORF; its role is uncertain. V shed 3 bases and J shed 4 bases, with 20 bases lying between them. The CDR3 sequence is 17 residues long. The CDR3 protein is CARSCAPEGAWGNTIYF. CDR3 DNA sequence: TGTGCCAGAAGCTGCGCTCCGGAGGGAGCGTGGGGAAACACCATATATTTT.

The chain recombines TRBV6-6 with TRBJ2-7; D unclear. V was shortened by 0 bases and J by 3 bases, with 6 bases between the two germline ends. Germline V lookup: CDR1 MNHNY, CDR2 SVGAGI (reference sequence). The CDR3 has 13 amino acids. CDR3 sequence (DNA): TGTGCCAGCAGTTACTCGAATGTCTACGAGCAGTACTTC. Its protein is CASSYSNVYEQYF.

The chain has TRBV30 and TRBJ2-3, with TRBD1 as a possible D gene (6 bases). The germline V and J ends were trimmed by 0 bases and 5 bases, with 9 bases remaining between them. Per the germline V gene, CDR1 is GTSNPN and CDR2 is SVGIG (reference sequence). The CDR3 is made up of 13 amino acids. CDR3 sequence: CAWSVLRGDTQYF. In DNA, the CDR3 is TGTGCCTGGAGTGTACTCAGGGGAGATACGCAGTATTTT.

V and J are TRBV19 and TRBJ2-4, with D perhaps matching TRBD1 (6 bases). V gave up 4 bases and J gave up 0 bases, with 13 bases separating them. The CDR3 totals 16 residues. From germline, CDR1 is LNHDA and CDR2 SQIVND (reference sequence). The CDR3: CASSNRDTIAKNIQYF. CDR3 bases: TGTGCCAGTAGTAACCGGGACACGATAGCCAAAAACATTCAGTACTTC.

This chain connects TRBV27 to TRBJ2-1; D is possibly TRBD2 (6 bases). Germline-derived CDR1 and CDR2 are MNHEY and SMNVEV (reference sequence). V lost 5 bases, J lost 7 bases, and 21 bases lay in between. The CDR3 is 16 amino acids. In nucleotides, the CDR3 is TGTGCCAGCAGTCCGGGACTGGGGCAGTTTGGGAATGAGCAGTTCTTC. Its protein product is CASSPGLGQFGNEQFF.

The rearrangement links TRBV29-1 to TRBJ1-2, with a possible D match to TRBD1 (6 bases). The V end was cut by 7 bases, the J end by 4 bases, with 13 bases between. This CDR3 region has 12 residues. Per the germline V gene, CDR1 is SQVTM and CDR2 is ANQGSEA. The CDR3 DNA reads TGCAGCGCCCTCGGACAGAGCTATGGCTACACCTTC. Translating gives CSALGQSYGYTF. Full variable domain (rest looked up from reference TRBV29-1 and TRBJ1-2): SAVISQKPSRDICQRGTSLTIQCQVDSQVTMMFWYRQQPGQSLTLIATANQGSEATYESGFVIDKFPISRPNLTFSTLTVSNMSPEDSSIYLCSALGQSYGYTFGSGTRLTVV.

J is TRBJ1-3 and V is TRBV27; 10 positions agree with TRBD1. V lost 5 bases to trimming and J lost 7 bases; unmatched junction nucleotides: 17. Germline-derived CDR1 and CDR2 are MNHEY and SMNVEV (reference sequence). The CDR3 has 18 residues. CDR3 sequence reads: CASSHDFPGQGIENTIYF. The CDR3 region has the DNA TGTGCCAGCAGTCACGACTTCCCGGGACAGGGGATTGAGAACACCATATATTTT.

This clone appeared a single time. This CDR3 is CASRPDRAEQYF. Here the CDR3 DNA reads TGTGCCAGCAGGCCCGACAGGGCCGAGCAGTACTTC. The chain employs TRBV2 and TRBJ2-7; 7 positions agree with TRBD1. Germline V gives CDR1 SNHLY, CDR2 FYNNEI. V lost 6 bases and J lost 6; bases outside the gene matches: 5. The CDR3 consists of 12 residues.

The chain carries TRBV5-1 and TRBJ2-7, with D perhaps TRBD1 (6 bases). CDR3 length equals 14 residues. V lost 4 bases to trimming and J lost 3 bases, with 14 bases between them. Germline V gene lookup returns CDR1 SGHRS and CDR2 YFSETQ. The CDR3 nucleotides read TGCGCCAGCAGCCCCGAGGACAGTATCTACGAGCAGTACTTC. It is translated as CASSPEDSIYEQYF.

V and J are TRBV3-1 (or the pseudogene TRBV3-2) and TRBJ2-2, with D maybe TRBD2 (6 bases). The germline CDR1 and CDR2 sequences are LGHDT and YNNKEL (reference sequence). The CDR3 contains 15 residues. With 1 base removed from V and 7 bases from J, the gap between germline ends came to 13 bases. The CDR3 region has the DNA TGTGCCAGCAGCCAAGTGGGGGACTGGGGCGGGGAGCTGTTTTTT. This gives the protein CASSQVGDWGGELFF.

V and J are TRBV3-1 (or the pseudogene TRBV3-2) and TRBJ2-7; TRBD1 is a possible D gene (5 bases). The CDR3 has 13 amino acids. The V end lost 3 bases, the J end lost 6 bases, and 12 bases lay between the germline ends. The germline V gene encodes CDR1 LGHDT and CDR2 YNNKEL (reference sequence). The CDR3 DNA sequence: TGTGCCAGCAGCCACCTAGACAGTATCGAGCAGTACTTC. Amino acids: CASSHLDSIEQYF.

J is TRBJ1-2 and V is TRBV29-1; 11 nucleotides agree with TRBD1. V shed 6 bases and J 7 bases; nucleotides not matched to a gene: 7. Germline CDR1 reads SQVTM; CDR2 reads ANQGSEA. The CDR3 sequence is 13 residues long. CDR3 bases: TGCAGCGTGACGGACAGGGGGCAACGTGGCTACACCTTC. Its protein product is CSVTDRGQRGYTF.

The chain recombines TRBV5-1 with TRBJ2-5; 9 bases fit TRBD1. J lost 6 bases, V lost 0 bases, and 9 bases had no gene match. Germline V gives CDR1 SGHRS, CDR2 YFSETQ. The CDR3 sequence is 16 residues long. CDR3 residues: CASSLAMGTGHKTQYF. CDR3 in DNA: TGCGCCAGCAGCTTGGCCATGGGGACAGGGCATAAGACCCAGTACTTC.